In its sample, the clone carrying this TCR beta chain was seen many times. The antigen is unknown. These data come from a study of CD8 T cells in ankylosing spondylitis. Regarding the study as a whole: Some of the motif variants had earlier been found in reactive arthritis patients' fluid and blood. A motif of 7 to 9 highly homologous TCR beta variants was seen as apparently characteristic of ankylosing spondylitis blood. Matched ankylosing spondylitis synovial fluid reportedly contained a significantly enriched population of disease-linked clones. Clones that were linked to disease were CD8+ and were relatively rare in peripheral blood.

By quantitative 5'-RACE with molecular barcodes, the TCR beta libraries were made. MiXCR, run by TCRdb on the 5' RACE reads, gives a single entry per CDR3 protein. The sample has fewer than 550,000 distinct CDR3 sequences, approximately 5% seen once. The trim removed 3 bases at V and 1 base at J, leaving 5 bases unmatched. Germline V gives CDR1 KGHDR, CDR2 SFDVKD. This CDR3 spans 17 amino acids. This TCR derives from a male donor with ankylosing spondylitis. The sample consisted of blood, either unsorted or a sorted T cell fraction (not recorded which). The chain combines TRBV24-1 with TRBJ2-2; 9 bases are shared with TRBD2. CDR3: CATSDERLAENTGELFF. As DNA, the CDR3 is TGTGCCACCAGTGATGAGAGACTAGCGGAGAACACCGGGGAGCTGTTTTTT.